This is a list of T cell receptor beta chains from one sample in a study of T-cell reconstitution after alpha-beta-depleted transplantation in children. TCRdb itself ran the PCR reads through MiXCR, one entry per CDR3 protein. The sample consists of roughly 120,000 distinct CDR3 sequences, 23% of them appearing once. The sample in question was PBMCs, mostly from graft donor cells, obtained 180 days after TCRalphabeta/CD19-depleted stem cell transplant. Every receptor here comes from a male patient aged 2 to 10 who had a stem cell transplant for chronic granulomatous disease, so the T cells may come from the graft donor. CDR3s include the opening cysteine and the closing phenylalanine or tryptophan. A D gene is named only where the DNA matches it firmly. The listing skips clone size in some rows; elsewhere it reads once, few, many or a size class.

J: TRBJ2-6; V: TRBV19; D: TRBD2; size: many; CDR3: CASRGLAGRSGANVLTF; DNA: TGTGCCAGTAGGGGACTAGCGGGACGCTCTGGGGCCAACGTCCTGACTTTC
J: TRBJ2-5; V: TRBV5-1; D: .; size: many; CDR3: CASSKGRKETQYF; DNA: TGCGCCAGCAGCAAGGGTCGAAAAGAGACCCAGTACTTC
J: TRBJ2-5; V: TRBV15; D: .; size: once; CDR3: CATSTPSPRIHQETQYF; DNA: TGTGCCACCAGCACGCCTAGCCCTCGAATTCATCAAGAGACCCAGTACTTC
J: TRBJ1-5; V: TRBV20-1; D: .; size: few; CDR3: CSALSSDQPQHF; DNA: TGCAGTGCTCTTTCGTCTGATCAGCCCCAGCATTTT
J: TRBJ2-7; V: TRBV12-3/TRBV12-4; D: TRBD1; size: medium-sized; CDR3: CASSHGTGGLSYEQYF; DNA: TGTGCCAGCAGCCATGGGACAGGTGGATTATCCTACGAGCAGTACTTC
J: TRBJ1-2; V: TRBV9; D: TRBD1; size: .; CDR3: CASSVDAGGNYGYTF; DNA: TGTGCCAGCAGCGTAGACGCAGGGGGTAACTATGGCTACACCTTC
J: TRBJ2-5; V: TRBV29-1; D: .; size: .; CDR3: CSVEDPRQGTLAGLETQYF; DNA: TGCAGCGTTGAAGACCCAAGACAGGGGACTCTAGCGGGACTAGAGACCCAGTACTTC
J: TRBJ2-7; V: TRBV7-6; D: TRBD2; size: .; CDR3: CASSLVVGLASSYEQYF; DNA: TGTGCCAGCAGCTTAGTAGTGGGACTAGCGTCCTCCTACGAGCAGTACTTC
J: TRBJ2-2; V: TRBV7-9; D: TRBD1; size: many; CDR3: CASSFVQGTNTGELFF; DNA: TGTGCCAGCAGCTTTGTACAGGGGACGAACACCGGGGAGCTGTTTTTT
J: TRBJ2-2; V: TRBV4-2; D: TRBD1; size: many; CDR3: CASSPGTDFPGELFF; DNA: TGTGCCAGCAGCCCCGGGACAGATTTCCCCGGGGAGCTGTTTTTT
J: TRBJ2-6; V: TRBV20-1; D: .; size: many; CDR3: CSAYYYRVSGANVLTF; DNA: TGCAGTGCTTACTATTATCGGGTCTCTGGGGCCAACGTCCTGACTTTC
J: TRBJ2-1; V: TRBV5-1; D: .; size: .; CDR3: CASRRIAASSYNEQFF; DNA: TGCGCCAGCAGAAGAATAGCGGCCAGCTCCTACAATGAGCAGTTCTTC
J: TRBJ1-4; V: TRBV5-1; D: .; size: many; CDR3: CASSLEDSRNEKLFF; DNA: TGCGCCAGCAGCTTGGAGGACAGCCGAAATGAAAAACTGTTTTTT
J: TRBJ2-5; V: TRBV10-3; D: .; size: many; CDR3: CAISKEADQTPLYF; DNA: TGTGCCATCAGCAAAGAAGCAGACCAAACGCCCCTATACTTC
J: TRBJ1-1; V: TRBV20-1; D: TRBD1; size: many; CDR3: CSARQGATEAFF; DNA: TGCAGTGCTAGACAGGGGGCCACTGAAGCTTTCTTT
J: TRBJ2-2; V: TRBV7-3; D: .; size: many; CDR3: CASRGTSNTGELFF; DNA: TGTGCCAGCAGAGGGACTTCGAACACCGGGGAGCTGTTTTTT
J: TRBJ1-1; V: TRBV12-3/TRBV12-4; D: .; size: many; CDR3: CASRRGSEAFF; DNA: TGTGCCAGCAGACGGGGCTCTGAAGCTTTCTTT
J: TRBJ1-4; V: TRBV15; D: .; size: many; CDR3: CATSRQFATNEKLFF; DNA: TGTGCCACCAGTAGACAGTTTGCAACTAATGAAAAACTGTTTTTT
J: TRBJ2-7; V: TRBV10-3; D: TRBD2; size: few; CDR3: CAISDFRLAGQGF; DNA: TGTGCCATCAGTGATTTCCGACTAGCGGGGCAGGGCTTC
J: TRBJ2-5; V: TRBV28; D: .; size: many; CDR3: CASSQQGETQYF; DNA: TGTGCCAGCAGCCAGCAGGGAGAGACCCAGTACTTC
J: TRBJ2-7; V: TRBV12-3/TRBV12-4; D: TRBD2; size: .; CDR3: CASTSSGGYEQYF; DNA: TGTGCCAGCACCTCTAGCGGGGGCTACGAGCAGTACTTC
J: TRBJ2-2; V: TRBV12-3/TRBV12-4; D: .; size: .; CDR3: CASSLPGQNTGELFF; DNA: TGTGCCAGCAGTTTGCCGGGACAAAACACCGGGGAGCTGTTTTTT
J: TRBJ2-1; V: TRBV5-6; D: TRBD2; size: few; CDR3: CASSLSGRGNYNEQFF; DNA: TGTGCCAGCAGCTTGAGTGGGAGGGGAAATTACAATGAGCAGTTCTTC
J: TRBJ1-5; V: TRBV12-3/TRBV12-4; D: TRBD1; size: .; CDR3: CASRWDSGNQPQHF; DNA: TGTGCCAGCAGATGGGACAGCGGCAATCAGCCCCAGCATTTT
J: TRBJ2-6; V: TRBV12-3/TRBV12-4; D: TRBD1; size: many; CDR3: CASSSDRVRANVLTF; DNA: TGTGCCAGCAGTTCTGACAGGGTTAGGGCCAACGTCCTGACTTTC
J: TRBJ2-1; V: TRBV7-2; D: .; size: .; CDR3: CASSLTSEQFF; DNA: TGTGCCAGCAGCTTAACAAGTGAGCAGTTCTTC
J: TRBJ2-7; V: TRBV15; D: TRBD2; size: many; CDR3: CATSRDASGSYEQYF; DNA: TGTGCCACCAGCAGAGATGCTAGCGGGAGCTACGAGCAGTACTTC
J: TRBJ2-7; V: TRBV10-3; D: .; size: few; CDR3: CAISPTEWEQYF; DNA: TGTGCCATCAGTCCGACAGAGTGGGAGCAGTACTTC
J: TRBJ2-1; V: TRBV7-2; D: .; size: few; CDR3: CASSFWKNEQFF; DNA: TGTGCCAGCAGCTTTTGGAAAAATGAGCAGTTCTTC
J: TRBJ2-1; V: TRBV7-2; D: .; size: many; CDR3: CASSLRAGFYGSYNEQFF; DNA: TGTGCCAGCAGCTTACGCGCAGGGTTTTACGGCTCCTACAATGAGCAGTTCTTC
J: TRBJ2-2; V: TRBV27; D: TRBD2; size: many; CDR3: CASTRTSVYTGELFF; DNA: TGTGCCAGCACCCGGACTAGCGTTTACACCGGGGAGCTGTTTTTT
J: TRBJ1-5; V: TRBV12-3/TRBV12-4; D: .; size: many; CDR3: CASSFEGPGPQHF; DNA: TGTGCCAGCAGTTTCGAGGGGCCGGGGCCCCAGCATTTT
J: TRBJ2-1; V: TRBV27; D: TRBD2; size: few; CDR3: CASSPWAGGPSNEQFF; DNA: TGTGCCAGCAGCCCCTGGGCGGGGGGGCCCTCCAATGAGCAGTTCTTC
J: TRBJ2-1; V: TRBV5-1; D: TRBD1; size: .; CDR3: CASSVTTGTAYNEQFF; DNA: TGCGCCAGCAGCGTAACAACCGGGACAGCATACAATGAGCAGTTCTTC
J: TRBJ2-3; V: TRBV20-1; D: .; size: few; CDR3: CSAMTGATDTQYF; DNA: TGCAGTGCTATGACCGGGGCCACAGATACGCAGTATTTT
J: TRBJ2-3; V: TRBV5-5; D: .; size: .; CDR3: CASSLIRQVTDTQYF; DNA: TGTGCCAGCAGCCTGATCAGACAAGTAACAGATACGCAGTATTTT
J: TRBJ1-5; V: TRBV20-1; D: .; size: .; CDR3: CSASAQGRPRGNQPQHF; DNA: TGCAGTGCTAGCGCACAGGGAAGACCGCGGGGCAATCAGCCCCAGCATTTT
J: TRBJ2-5; V: TRBV9; D: .; size: many; CDR3: CASSVGGREQETQYF; DNA: TGTGCCAGCAGCGTAGGAGGCAGGGAACAAGAGACCCAGTACTTC
J: TRBJ2-1; V: TRBV7-8; D: TRBD2; size: many; CDR3: CASSLTATSGPYNEQFF; DNA: TGTGCCAGCAGCTTAACGGCTACTAGCGGTCCCTACAATGAGCAGTTCTTC
J: TRBJ2-3; V: TRBV4-3; D: .; size: few; CDR3: CASSQSWGNTDTQYF; DNA: TGCGCCAGCAGCCAAAGTTGGGGAAACACAGATACGCAGTATTTT
J: TRBJ2-7; V: TRBV7-8; D: TRBD2; size: few; CDR3: CASTVAGDEQYF; DNA: TGTGCCAGCACTGTAGCGGGAGACGAGCAGTACTTC
J: TRBJ1-4; V: TRBV29-1; D: .; size: .; CDR3: CSVGGVGNEKLFF; DNA: TGCAGCGTGGGGGGCGTTGGTAATGAAAAACTGTTTTTT
J: TRBJ1-5; V: TRBV10-3; D: .; size: many; CDR3: CAISEGRDAQPQHF; DNA: TGTGCCATCAGTGAGGGAAGGGATGCTCAGCCCCAGCATTTT
J: TRBJ2-7; V: TRBV24-1; D: .; size: many; CDR3: CATSDSTVYEQYF; DNA: TGTGCCACCAGTGATTCGACAGTATACGAGCAGTACTTC
J: TRBJ2-1; V: TRBV12-3/TRBV12-4; D: TRBD2; size: .; CDR3: CASSRMGLAGGPYNEQFF; DNA: TGTGCCAGCAGTAGAATGGGACTAGCGGGAGGGCCATACAATGAGCAGTTCTTC
J: TRBJ2-7; V: TRBV20-1; D: .; size: many; CDR3: CSARRGTHPYEQYF; DNA: TGCAGTGCTAGGAGGGGTACCCATCCCTACGAGCAGTACTTC
J: TRBJ2-5; V: TRBV20-1; D: TRBD1; size: .; CDR3: CSARDRRQGVAETQYF; DNA: TGCAGTGCTAGAGATCGGCGACAGGGGGTTGCGGAGACCCAGTACTTC
J: TRBJ1-2; V: TRBV5-6; D: .; size: .; CDR3: CASSSQGNYGYTF; DNA: TGTGCCAGCAGCTCACAGGGTAACTATGGCTACACCTTC
J: TRBJ1-2; V: TRBV11-2; D: TRBD1; size: few; CDR3: CASSLRPSFQGDSGYTF; DNA: TGTGCCAGCAGCTTACGGCCCTCTTTCCAGGGGGATAGCGGCTACACCTTC
J: TRBJ2-1; V: TRBV7-2; D: TRBD1; size: few; CDR3: CASSPRTGAGEQFF; DNA: TGTGCCAGCAGCCCCCGGACAGGGGCAGGAGAGCAGTTCTTC
J: TRBJ2-5; V: TRBV12-3/TRBV12-4; D: TRBD1; size: few; CDR3: CASTQTGSHWETQYF; DNA: TGTGCCAGCACCCAGACAGGGAGCCATTGGGAGACCCAGTACTTC
J: TRBJ2-7; V: TRBV7-2; D: TRBD1; size: few; CDR3: CASSLTGTYEQYF; DNA: TGTGCCAGCAGCTTGACAGGGACCTACGAGCAGTACTTC
J: TRBJ2-5; V: TRBV20-1; D: .; size: .; CDR3: CSAGGETQYF; DNA: TGCAGTGCTGGGGGAGAGACCCAGTACTTC
J: TRBJ2-7; V: TRBV10-3; D: TRBD1; size: few; CDR3: CAISDPGQGATYEQYF; DNA: TGTGCCATCAGTGATCCCGGACAGGGGGCTACCTACGAGCAGTACTTC
J: TRBJ2-7; V: TRBV6-1; D: .; size: many; CDR3: CASGVVGEQYF; DNA: TGTGCCAGCGGAGTAGTTGGCGAGCAGTACTTC
J: TRBJ2-2; V: TRBV12-3/TRBV12-4; D: .; size: many; CDR3: CASSLVLVGRELFF; DNA: TGTGCCAGCAGTTTAGTTTTGGTCGGACGGGAGCTGTTTTTT
J: TRBJ2-3; V: TRBV5-1; D: .; size: few; CDR3: CASSLGPVSTDTQYF; DNA: TGCGCCAGCAGCTTGGGGCCGGTGTCGACAGATACGCAGTATTTT